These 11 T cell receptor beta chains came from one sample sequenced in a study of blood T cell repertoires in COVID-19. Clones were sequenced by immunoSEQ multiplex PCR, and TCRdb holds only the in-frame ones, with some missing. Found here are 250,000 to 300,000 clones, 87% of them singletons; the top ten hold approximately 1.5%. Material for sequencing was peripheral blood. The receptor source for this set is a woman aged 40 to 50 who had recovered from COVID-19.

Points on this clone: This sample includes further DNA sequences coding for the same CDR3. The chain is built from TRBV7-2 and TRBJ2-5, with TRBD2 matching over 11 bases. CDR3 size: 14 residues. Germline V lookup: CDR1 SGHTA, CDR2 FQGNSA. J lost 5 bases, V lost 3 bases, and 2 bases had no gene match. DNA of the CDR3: TGTGCCAGCAGCTTCCTAGCGGGGGGCGAGACCCAGTACTTC. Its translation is CASSFLAGGETQYF.

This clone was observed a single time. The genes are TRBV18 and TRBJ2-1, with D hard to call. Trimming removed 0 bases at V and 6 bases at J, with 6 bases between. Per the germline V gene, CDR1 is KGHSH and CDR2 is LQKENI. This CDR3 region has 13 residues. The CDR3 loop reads CASSPPSLNEQFF. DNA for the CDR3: TGTGCCAGCTCACCACCTAGCCTCAATGAGCAGTTCTTC.

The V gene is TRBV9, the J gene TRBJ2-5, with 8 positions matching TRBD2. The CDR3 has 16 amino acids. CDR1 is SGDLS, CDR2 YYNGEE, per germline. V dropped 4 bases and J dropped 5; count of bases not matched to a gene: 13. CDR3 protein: CASSSGLEGNGETQYF. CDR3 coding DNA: TGTGCCAGCAGCTCGGGACTAGAGGGTAACGGGGAGACCCAGTACTTC.

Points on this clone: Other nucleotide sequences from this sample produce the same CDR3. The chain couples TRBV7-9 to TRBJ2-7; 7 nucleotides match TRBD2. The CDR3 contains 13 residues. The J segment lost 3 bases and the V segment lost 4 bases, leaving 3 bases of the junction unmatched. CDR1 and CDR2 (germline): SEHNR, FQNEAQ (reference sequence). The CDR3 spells CASSSGGGYEQYF. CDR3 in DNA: TGTGCCAGCAGCTCAGGCGGGGGCTACGAGCAGTACTTC. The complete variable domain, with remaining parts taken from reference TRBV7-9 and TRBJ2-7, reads DTGVSQNPRHKITKRGQNVTFRCDPISEHNRLYWYRQTLGQGPEFLTYFQNEAQLEKSRLLSDRFSAERPKGSFSTLEIQRTEQGDSAMYLCASSSGGGYEQYFGPGTRLTVT.

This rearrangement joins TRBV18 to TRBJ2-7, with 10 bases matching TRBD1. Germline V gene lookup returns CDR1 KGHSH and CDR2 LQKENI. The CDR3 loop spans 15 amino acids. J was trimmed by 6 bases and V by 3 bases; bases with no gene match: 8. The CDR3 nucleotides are TGTGCCAGCTCACCTTCCCCGGGACAGGGGTTCGAGCAGTACTTC. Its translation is CASSPSPGQGFEQYF.

CDR3 coding DNA: TGTGCCAGCAGCTTAGATCAAGGGGTCTATAATTCACCCCTCCACTTT. This translates into CASSLDQGVYNSPLHF. The chain employs TRBV11-2 and TRBJ1-6, with a possible D match to TRBD1 (5 bases). CDR3 length: 16 amino acids. V lost 0 bases and J lost 3, with 9 bases in between. Germline V CDR1 and CDR2: SGHAT, FQNNGV.

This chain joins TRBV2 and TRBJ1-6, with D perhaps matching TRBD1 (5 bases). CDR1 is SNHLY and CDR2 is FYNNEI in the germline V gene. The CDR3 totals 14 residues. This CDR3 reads CACRVWGLDSPLHF. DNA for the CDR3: TGTGCTTGCAGGGTGTGGGGCTTGGATTCACCCCTCCACTTT.

Written as DNA, the CDR3 is TGTGCCAGCAGCCGAAGGCGGGGGGGCCCCGGGGAGCAGTTCTTC. Protein sequence: CASSRRRGGPGEQFF. This chain connects TRBV7-9 to TRBJ2-1, with 9 bases aligning to TRBD2. Germline V gene data show CDR1 as SEHNR and CDR2 as FQNEAQ (reference sequence). This CDR3 spans 15 amino acids. V dropped 5 bases and J dropped 10; count of bases not matched to a gene: 12.

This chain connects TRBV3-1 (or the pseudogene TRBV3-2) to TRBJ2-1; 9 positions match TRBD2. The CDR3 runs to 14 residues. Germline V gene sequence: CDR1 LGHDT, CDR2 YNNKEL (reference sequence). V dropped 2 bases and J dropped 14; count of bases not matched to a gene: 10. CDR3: CASSQLASGVGKFF. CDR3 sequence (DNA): TGTGCCAGCAGCCAATTGGCTAGCGGGGTGGGGAAGTTCTTC.

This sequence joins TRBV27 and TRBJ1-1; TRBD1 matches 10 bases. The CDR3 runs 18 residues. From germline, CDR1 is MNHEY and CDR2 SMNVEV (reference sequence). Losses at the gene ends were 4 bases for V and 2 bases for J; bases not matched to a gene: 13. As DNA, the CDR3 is TGTGCCAGCAGTTCCCGACTACGACAGGGGGCTTTCAACACTGAAGCTTTCTTT. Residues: CASSSRLRQGAFNTEAFF.

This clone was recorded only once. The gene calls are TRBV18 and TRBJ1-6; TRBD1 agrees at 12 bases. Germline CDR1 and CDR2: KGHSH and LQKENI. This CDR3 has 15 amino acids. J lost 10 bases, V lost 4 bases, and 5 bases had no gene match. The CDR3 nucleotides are TGTGCCAGCTCACGGGACAGGGGGCCGATATCACCCCTCCACTTT. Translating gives CASSRDRGPISPLHF.